This T cell receptor (beta chain) derives from a study of T cell responses to AZD1222 COVID-19 vaccine. Method: immunoSEQ multiplex PCR; TCRdb's copy keeps in-frame clones and lacks some. This table has more than 140,000 clones, more than 80% appearing once. Study findings and constraints: Once two AZD1222 doses were given, Spike-specific TCR breadth and depth went up. Repertoires in all cases were sampled only once the peak T cell response had passed.

This clone was found a few times. Its matching antigen is unknown. Germline V gene lookup returns CDR1 MNHEY and CDR2 SVGAGI. V shed 2 bases and J shed 0 bases, with 8 bases lying between them. This CDR3 spans 15 amino acids. This TCR was sampled from an adult in good health. This rearrangement joins TRBV6-5 to TRBJ1-3; D not resolved. This sample comprised peripheral blood, obtained on day 0 of AZD1222 vaccination. In nucleotides, the CDR3 is TGTGCCAGCAGTTACGGGCGGGACTCTGGAAACACCATATATTTT. Translated: CASSYGRDSGNTIYF.